This T cell receptor beta chain was retrieved from a study of cytomegalovirus exposure and HLA in healthy donors. The study ran its PCR with 60 Vbeta and 13 Jbeta primers. The protocol was immunoSEQ multiplex PCR, while the TCRdb copy is restricted to in-frame clones and leaves out a portion. The sample holds 90,000 to 120,000 clones, about 80% seen once. Germline V gene data show CDR1 as LNHDA and CDR2 as SQIVND (reference sequence). The ends lost 2 bases at V and 5 bases at J; junction bases unmatched: 10. The CDR3 has 16 residues. This sequence was found in a female donor in good health and CMV-seropositive. Material: PBMCs. The chain links TRBV19 to TRBJ2-5, with 8 bases fitting TRBD2. The CDR3 sequence is CASSITSGSVVETQYF. In DNA form, the CDR3 reads TGTGCCAGTAGTATAACCAGCGGGAGTGTGGTGGAGACCCAGTACTTC.